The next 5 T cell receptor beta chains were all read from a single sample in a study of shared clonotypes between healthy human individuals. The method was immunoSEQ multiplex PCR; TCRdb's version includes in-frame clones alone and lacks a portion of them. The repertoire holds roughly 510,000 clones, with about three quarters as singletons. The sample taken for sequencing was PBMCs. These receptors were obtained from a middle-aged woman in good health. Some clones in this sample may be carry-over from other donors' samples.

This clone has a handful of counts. The CDR3 DNA reads as TGTGCCAGCAGCTTGAACCTAAGAAGGGGAGAGACCCAGTACTTC. Translated: CASSLNLRRGETQYF. The genes are TRBV5-6 and TRBJ2-5, with D maybe TRBD1 (5 bases). From germline, CDR1 is SGHDT and CDR2 YYEEEE. V was clipped by 1 base and J by 4 bases, with 14 bases between them. CDR3 length: 15 residues.

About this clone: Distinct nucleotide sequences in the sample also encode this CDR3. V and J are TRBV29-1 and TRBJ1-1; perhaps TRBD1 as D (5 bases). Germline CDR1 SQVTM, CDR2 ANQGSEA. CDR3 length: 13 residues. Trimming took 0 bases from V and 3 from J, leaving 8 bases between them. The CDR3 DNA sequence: TGCAGCGTTGAAGAGGGGGGGGACACTGAAGCTTTCTTT. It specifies CSVEEGGDTEAFF. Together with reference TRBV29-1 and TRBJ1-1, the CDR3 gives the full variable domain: SAVISQKPSRDICQRGTSLTIQCQVDSQVTMMFWYRQQPGQSLTLIATANQGSEATYESGFVIDKFPISRPNLTFSTLTVSNMSPEDSSIYLCSVEEGGDTEAFFGQGTRLTVV.

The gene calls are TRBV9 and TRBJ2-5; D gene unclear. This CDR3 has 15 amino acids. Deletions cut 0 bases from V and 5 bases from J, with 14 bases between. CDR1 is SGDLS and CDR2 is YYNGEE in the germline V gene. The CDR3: CASSVGTNPAETQYF. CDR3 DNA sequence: TGTGCCAGCAGCGTAGGGACGAACCCAGCGGAGACCCAGTACTTC.

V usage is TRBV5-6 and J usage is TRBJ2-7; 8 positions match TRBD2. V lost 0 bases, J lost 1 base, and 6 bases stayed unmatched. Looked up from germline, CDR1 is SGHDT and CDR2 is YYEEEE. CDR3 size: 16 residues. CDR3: CASSLGAGVLSYEQYF. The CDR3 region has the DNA TGTGCCAGCAGCTTGGGAGCGGGAGTCTTATCCTACGAGCAGTACTTC. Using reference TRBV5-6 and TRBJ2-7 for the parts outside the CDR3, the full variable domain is DAGVTQSPTHLIKTRGQQVTLRCSPKSGHDTVSWYQQALGQGPQFIFQYYEEEERQRGNFPDRFSGHQFPNYSSELNVNALLLGDSALYLCASSLGAGVLSYEQYFGPGTRLTVT.

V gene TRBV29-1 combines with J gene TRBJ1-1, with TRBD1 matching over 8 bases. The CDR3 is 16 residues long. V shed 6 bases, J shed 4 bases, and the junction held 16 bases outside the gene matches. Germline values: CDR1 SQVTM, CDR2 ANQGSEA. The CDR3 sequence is CSVKDRGRELATEAFF. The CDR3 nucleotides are TGCAGCGTCAAAGACAGGGGTAGGGAGTTAGCCACTGAAGCTTTCTTT.